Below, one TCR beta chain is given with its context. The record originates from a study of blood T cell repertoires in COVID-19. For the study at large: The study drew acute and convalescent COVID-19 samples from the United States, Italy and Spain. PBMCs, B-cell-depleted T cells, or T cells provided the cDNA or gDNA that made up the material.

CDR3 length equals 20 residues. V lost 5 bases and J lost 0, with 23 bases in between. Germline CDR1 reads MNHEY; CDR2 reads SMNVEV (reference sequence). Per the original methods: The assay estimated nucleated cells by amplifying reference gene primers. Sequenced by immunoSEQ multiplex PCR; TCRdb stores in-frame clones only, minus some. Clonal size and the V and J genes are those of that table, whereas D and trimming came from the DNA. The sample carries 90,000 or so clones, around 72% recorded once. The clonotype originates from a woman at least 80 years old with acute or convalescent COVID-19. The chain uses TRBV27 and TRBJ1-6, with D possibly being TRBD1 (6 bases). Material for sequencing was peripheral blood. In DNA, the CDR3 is TGTGCCAGCAGTCCAAATATCTGGGGGCCAACCCGCTCCTATAATTCACCCCTCCACTTT. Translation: CASSPNIWGPTRSYNSPLHF.